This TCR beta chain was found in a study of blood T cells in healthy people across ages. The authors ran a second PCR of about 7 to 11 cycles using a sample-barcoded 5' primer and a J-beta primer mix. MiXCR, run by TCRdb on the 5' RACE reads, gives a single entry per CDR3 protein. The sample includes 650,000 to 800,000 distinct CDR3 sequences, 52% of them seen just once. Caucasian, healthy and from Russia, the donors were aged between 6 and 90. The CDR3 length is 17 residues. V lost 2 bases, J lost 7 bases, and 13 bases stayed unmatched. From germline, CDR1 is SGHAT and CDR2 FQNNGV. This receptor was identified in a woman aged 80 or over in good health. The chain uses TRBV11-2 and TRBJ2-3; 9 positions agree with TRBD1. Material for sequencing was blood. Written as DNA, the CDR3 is TGTGCCAGCAGCTTAAGGGACAGGGCCCTTATACCCTATACGCAGTATTTT. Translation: CASSLRDRALIPYTQYF.